A single T cell receptor beta chain is shown here with its context. Its cognate antigen is unknown. This entry is derived from a study of lymphopenia after photon versus proton radiotherapy. Study observations and caveats: Under photons, naive T cells and diversity fell while effector/memory populations rose. In patients who died, overall survival fell as post-nadir TCR diversity dropped more. After the lymphocyte nadir, photon-treated repertoires showed oligoclonal expansion, especially of CD8+ Temra cells.

Here immunoSEQ multiplex PCR was the method, and the copy in TCRdb shows in-frame clones only, minus some. The sample includes around 160,000 clones, 75% to 90% seen only once; the top ten take around 5%. Per germline, CDR1 SGHNT and CDR2 YYREEE (reference sequence). V was clipped by 4 bases and J by 3 bases, with 14 bases between them. This CDR3 spans 14 amino acids. The chain recombines TRBV5-4 with TRBJ2-7; D possibly corresponds to TRBD1 (6 bases). This receptor was taken from a man between 45 and 60 years old with gastric cancer. This specimen was peripheral blood, taken from a patient treated with photon-based radiotherapy. This chain's CDR3 is CASSGGHTHYEQYF. CDR3 in DNA: TGTGCCAGCAGCGGGGGACACACCCACTACGAGCAGTACTTC.